This T cell receptor beta chain came from a study of blood T cell repertoires in COVID-19. Study members were between about 18 and 90 years old and lived in 20 to 25 US regions. Cohort placement rested on clinical history that participants reported themselves. This table comes from immunoSEQ multiplex PCR, and its TCRdb copy is limited to in-frame clones, with some not included. This sample has approximately 390,000 clones, with approximately 85% found just once. Germline CDR1 reads MGHRA; CDR2 reads YSYEKL. This CDR3 is 13 amino acids long. Deletions cut 1 base from V and 4 bases from J, with 7 bases between.

Specimen: PBMCs or T cells enriched from blood (not recorded which). This chain links TRBV4-1 with TRBJ2-5; maybe TRBD1 (5 bases). The origin of this receptor is a woman aged 40 to 50 with acute COVID-19. CDR3 nucleotide sequence: TGCGCCAGCAGCCAAGTAGGGGCAGAGACCCAGTACTTC. It translates to CASSQVGAETQYF.